These T cell receptor beta chains were read from a single sample in a study of shared clonotypes between healthy human individuals. Method: immunoSEQ multiplex PCR; TCRdb's copy keeps in-frame clones and lacks some. This repertoire shows about 2,500,000 clones, approximately 92% found once; its top ten account for 0.14%. The source material was naive CD4+ T cells sorted from blood. These TCRs come from a man aged 18 to 30 in good health. CDR3s include the opening cysteine and the closing phenylalanine or tryptophan. The order of the fields is clone size, V gene, J gene, D gene, CDR3 DNA, CDR3 protein. The D gene is left open where the match is weak. Rows may omit the clone size; those that give it use once, few, many or a size class.

abundance: .
v_gene: TRBV5-5
j_gene: TRBJ2-1
d_gene: .
CDR3nt: TGTGCCAGCAGCCGGGACCGTCACAATGAGCAGTTCTTC
CDR3aa: CASSRDRHNEQFF

abundance: .
v_gene: TRBV19
j_gene: TRBJ1-1
d_gene: .
CDR3nt: TGTGCCAGTAGTAGTATCGGCAGGGCGGACACTGAAGCTTTCTTT
CDR3aa: CASSSIGRADTEAFF

abundance: .
v_gene: TRBV5-1
j_gene: TRBJ2-3
d_gene: .
CDR3nt: TGCGCCAGCAGCTTGGGTAGCGGTAACACAGATACGCAGTATTTT
CDR3aa: CASSLGSGNTDTQYF

abundance: .
v_gene: TRBV7-2
j_gene: TRBJ1-1
d_gene: TRBD1
CDR3nt: TGTGCCAGCAGCGCCAGACAGGGGGCGAATACTGAAGCTTTCTTT
CDR3aa: CASSARQGANTEAFF

abundance: .
v_gene: TRBV2
j_gene: TRBJ1-6
d_gene: .
CDR3nt: TGTGCCAGCAGTGGCGGCGGCGACTCCTATAATTCACCCCTCCACTTT
CDR3aa: CASSGGGDSYNSPLHF

abundance: .
v_gene: TRBV5-1
j_gene: TRBJ2-5
d_gene: .
CDR3nt: TGCGCCAGCAGGGGTGGTTCACTAAAGGGAGAGACCCAGTACTTC
CDR3aa: CASRGGSLKGETQYF

abundance: .
v_gene: TRBV6-6
j_gene: TRBJ2-7
d_gene: .
CDR3nt: TGTGCCAGCAGTTACTCCGGGGGCGCGGGCGAGCAGTACTTC
CDR3aa: CASSYSGGAGEQYF

abundance: .
v_gene: TRBV5-1
j_gene: TRBJ1-4
d_gene: .
CDR3nt: TGCGCCAGCAGCCCCGGTCTTAATGAAAAACTGTTTTTT
CDR3aa: CASSPGLNEKLFF

abundance: once
v_gene: TRBV18
j_gene: TRBJ2-7
d_gene: .
CDR3nt: TGTGCCAGCTCACCCGAGCTCAGTTACGAGCAGTACTTC
CDR3aa: CASSPELSYEQYF

abundance: .
v_gene: TRBV27
j_gene: TRBJ2-2
d_gene: .
CDR3nt: TGTGCCAGCAGGGGACGGACCGGGGAGCTGTTTTTT
CDR3aa: CASRGRTGELFF

abundance: .
v_gene: TRBV9
j_gene: TRBJ1-3
d_gene: .
CDR3nt: TGTGCCAGCATTGAAAGCTCTGGAAACACCATATATTTT
CDR3aa: CASIESSGNTIYF

abundance: .
v_gene: TRBV10-3
j_gene: TRBJ2-7
d_gene: .
CDR3nt: TGTGCCATCAGTGAGTCGCCGGCCGAGCAGTACTTC
CDR3aa: CAISESPAEQYF

abundance: .
v_gene: TRBV5-1
j_gene: TRBJ1-4
d_gene: .
CDR3nt: TGCGCCAGCAGCTTGGGGGGCCGATCCTCAGGTGAAAAACTGTTTTTT
CDR3aa: CASSLGGRSSGEKLFF

abundance: .
v_gene: TRBV5-4
j_gene: TRBJ2-3
d_gene: TRBD2
CDR3nt: TGTGCCAGCAGCCCCGCGGGGCGGGGGAGCATCACAGATACGCAGTATTTT
CDR3aa: CASSPAGRGSITDTQYF

abundance: once
v_gene: TRBV6-5
j_gene: TRBJ2-5
d_gene: .
CDR3nt: TGTGCCAGCAGTCCCCAGTGGGCAGGGGGGCAGACCCAGTACTTC
CDR3aa: CASSPQWAGGQTQYF

abundance: once
v_gene: TRBV2
j_gene: TRBJ2-5
d_gene: .
CDR3nt: TGTGCCAGCGCTGGGACCCAAGAGACCCAGTACTTC
CDR3aa: CASAGTQETQYF

abundance: .
v_gene: TRBV7-2
j_gene: TRBJ2-7
d_gene: .
CDR3nt: TGTGCCAGCAGCTCGCATCTAGAGCAGTACTTC
CDR3aa: CASSSHLEQYF

abundance: .
v_gene: TRBV15
j_gene: TRBJ2-5
d_gene: .
CDR3nt: TGTGCCACCAGCAGAGAGCCGGCAGGGGCCACGGGGGAGACCCAGTACTTC
CDR3aa: CATSREPAGATGETQYF

abundance: .
v_gene: TRBV7-2
j_gene: TRBJ1-4
d_gene: .
CDR3nt: TGTGCCAGCAGCATCGACAGCACAACTAATGAAAAACTGTTTTTT
CDR3aa: CASSIDSTTNEKLFF

abundance: once
v_gene: TRBV9
j_gene: TRBJ1-3
d_gene: TRBD1
CDR3nt: TGTGCCAGCAGCGCCGGGACAGTGGGGAACACCATATATTTT
CDR3aa: CASSAGTVGNTIYF

abundance: .
v_gene: TRBV13
j_gene: TRBJ2-5
d_gene: TRBD2
CDR3nt: TGTGCCAGCAGCTTAGGGACTAGCGGGAGGCTGCAAGAGACCCAGTACTTC
CDR3aa: CASSLGTSGRLQETQYF

abundance: .
v_gene: TRBV25-1
j_gene: TRBJ2-2
d_gene: .
CDR3nt: TGTGCCAGCAGTGAATCCGGGGGTCACACCGGGGAGCTGTTTTTT
CDR3aa: CASSESGGHTGELFF

abundance: once
v_gene: TRBV12-5
j_gene: TRBJ2-1
d_gene: TRBD1
CDR3nt: TGTGCTAGTGGTTCGGTACAGGGGGCTTACAATGAGCAGTTCTTC
CDR3aa: CASGSVQGAYNEQFF

abundance: few
v_gene: TRBV7-9
j_gene: TRBJ1-2
d_gene: .
CDR3nt: TGTGCCAGCAGCTCCGACAGTTACTATGGCTACACCTTC
CDR3aa: CASSSDSYYGYTF

abundance: .
v_gene: TRBV6-1
j_gene: TRBJ2-7
d_gene: .
CDR3nt: TGTGCCAGCTACAGAAACAACGAGCAGTACTTC
CDR3aa: CASYRNNEQYF

abundance: .
v_gene: TRBV6-6
j_gene: TRBJ1-5
d_gene: TRBD1
CDR3nt: TGTGCCAGCGCCGGGACAGGGCACAATCAGCCCCAGCATTTT
CDR3aa: CASAGTGHNQPQHF

abundance: .
v_gene: TRBV30
j_gene: TRBJ2-3
d_gene: TRBD2
CDR3nt: TGTGCCTGGACGAGCGGGGGGCCTCGGGATACGCAGTATTTT
CDR3aa: CAWTSGGPRDTQYF

abundance: .
v_gene: TRBV7-2
j_gene: TRBJ2-6
d_gene: TRBD2
CDR3nt: TGTGCCAGCAGCCATCGGGGGGGCACTGGGGCCAACGTCCTGACTTTC
CDR3aa: CASSHRGGTGANVLTF

abundance: .
v_gene: TRBV19
j_gene: TRBJ2-2
d_gene: .
CDR3nt: TGTGCCAGTAGTCCAAGAGTCACAGGGACCGGGGAGCTGTTTTTT
CDR3aa: CASSPRVTGTGELFF